This record covers a single T cell receptor beta chain. Other DNA sequences in the same sample also yield this CDR3. The sample originates from a study of CD8+ T cells in alopecia areata. V was cut by 2 bases and J by 1 base, with 6 bases left in between. Germline assignment: CDR1 SGHDT and CDR2 YYEEEE. This CDR3 is built from 13 residues. Extraction and reverse transcription of RNA yielded cDNA as the sequencing template. Sequencing used immunoSEQ multiplex PCR; TCRdb keeps in-frame clones, though not all of them. The sample holds hundreds of thousands of clones; roughly 64% are singletons and the top ten take 1.8%. Indicated treatment: oral pan-JAK inhibitor, 5-10 mg twice daily.

Sequenced here: CD4+ T cells sorted from blood, sampled at week 24, from a patient treated with tofacitinib. This sequence was found in a human donor with alopecia areata. The rearrangement joins TRBV5-6 to TRBJ1-1; D possibly corresponds to TRBD1 (6 bases). As DNA, the CDR3 is TGTGCCAGCAGCTTCAGGGGGAACACTGAAGCTTTCTTT. Encoded protein: CASSFRGNTEAFF.